Following are 29 T cell receptor beta chains from one sample sequenced in a study of T cells in Graves' hyperthyroidism and ophthalmopathy. Amplification targeted TCR beta CDR3 regions from RNA transcripts. Using the HTBI primer set, a first-round RT-PCR was run on the TCR CDR3. TCRdb reprocessed the multiplex PCR reads with MiXCR, giving one entry per CDR3 protein. Among approximately 620,000 distinct CDR3 sequences listed, roughly 15% were seen once. The source material was blood. The receptors derive from a woman aged 40 to 50 with Graves' ophthalmopathy.

In its sample, this clonotype was seen many times. CDR3 loop: CASSRDRGNAQYF. CDR3 sequence (DNA): TGTGCCAGCAGCCGGGACAGGGGGAATGCCCAGTACTTC. V and J are TRBV11-2 and TRBJ2-5; TRBD1 matches at 11 bases. The V segment lost 5 bases and the J segment 9 bases; nucleotides outside the gene matches: 5. Germline V gene sequence: CDR1 SGHAT, CDR2 FQNNGV. The CDR3 is 13 residues long.

This clonotype was seen more than once but under ten times. J is TRBJ1-6 and V is TRBV20-1; D is possibly TRBD1 (5 bases). Trimming took off 2 bases at V and 9 bases at J, with 17 bases between the two ends. The CDR3 is made up of 15 amino acids. CDR1 is DFQATT and CDR2 is SNEGSKA in the germline V gene (reference sequence). CDR3 in amino acids: CSARSDGTEFSPLHF. The DNA of the CDR3 is TGCAGTGCTAGATCGGACGGGACGGAATTTTCACCCCTCCACTTT.

The sample holds many counts of this clonotype. The chain joins TRBV24-1 to TRBJ2-3; 7 bases are shared with TRBD1. Germline V CDR1 and CDR2: KGHDR, SFDVKD. V lost 5 bases and J lost 1; bases outside the gene matches: 11. The CDR3 runs to 17 residues. The CDR3 is CATSVPWNDRGTDTQYF. The CDR3, as DNA: TGTGCCACCAGTGTGCCTTGGAACGACAGGGGCACAGATACGCAGTATTTT.

This clonotype was observed a few times. The V gene is TRBV12-3 or TRBV12-4, the J gene TRBJ1-1; TRBD1 aligns across 8 bases. J lost 5 bases, V lost 3 bases, and 14 bases had no gene match. The CDR3 sequence is 17 residues long. The CDR3 sequence is CASSFIRQGMRSTEAFF. CDR3 sequence (DNA): TGTGCCAGCAGTTTTATTCGACAGGGGATGAGGAGTACTGAAGCTTTCTTT.

This clonotype showed up many times. V usage is TRBV18 and J usage is TRBJ2-3, with D perhaps TRBD2 (5 bases). This CDR3 has 17 residues. The germline CDR1 and CDR2 sequences are KGHSH and LQKENI. Trimming stripped 6 bases from V and 0 bases from J, with 19 bases between. In DNA, the CDR3 is TGTGCCAGCTCCACGAGGGTCTCGTCGTCAAGCACAGATACGCAGTATTTT. Protein sequence: CASSTRVSSSSTDTQYF.

The V and J genes are TRBV30 and TRBJ2-7; 10 bases map to TRBD2. The junction had 8 bases not matched to a gene; V was cut back by 5 bases and J by 4 bases. This CDR3 region has 14 residues. CDR1 and CDR2 (germline): GTSNPN, SVGIG (reference sequence). In DNA, the CDR3 is TGTGCCTGGGGTCAAAAACTAGCGGGATACGAGCAGTACTTC. It specifies CAWGQKLAGYEQYF. Using reference TRBV30 and TRBJ2-7 for the parts outside the CDR3, the full variable domain is SQTIHQWPATLVQPVGSPLSLECTVEGTSNPNLYWYRQAAGRGLQLLFYSVGIGQISSEVPQNLSASRPQDRQFILSSKKLLLSDSGFYLCAWGQKLAGYEQYFGPGTRLTVT.

This clonotype was counted only a few times. This may come from a read error, since a much larger clone is one base off. This chain's CDR3 is CATSQQGNQPQHF. For the CDR3, the DNA is TGTGCCACCAGCCAACAGGGGAATCAGCCCCAGCATTTT. This sequence joins TRBV24-1 and TRBJ1-5; 7 bases map to TRBD1. With 7 bases clipped from V and 4 bases from J, the junction kept 3 bases outside the gene matches. Germline CDR1 is KGHDR and CDR2 is SFDVKD. The CDR3 sequence is 13 residues long.

This clonotype was counted at least ten times. The chain carries TRBV24-1 and TRBJ2-2; the match to TRBD2 covers 9 bases. This CDR3 has 16 residues. V shed 4 bases, J shed 3 bases, and the junction held 5 bases outside the gene matches. Germline-derived CDR1 and CDR2 are KGHDR and SFDVKD. The CDR3 DNA is TGTGCCACCAGTGACCCTAGCGGGACGCACACCGGGGAGCTGTTTTTT. It codes for CATSDPSGTHTGELFF.

This clonotype was observed at least ten times. The chain is built from TRBV3-1 and TRBJ1-6; D is ambiguous. The CDR3 contains 16 residues. The germline gives CDR1 LGHDT, CDR2 YNNKEL (reference sequence). Trimming shortened V by 5 bases and J by 9 bases, and 20 bases separated the two germline ends. CDR3 bases: TGTGCCAGCAGCTACGCCCTGGGAGGCGCTACTTCACCCCTCCACTTT. It is translated as CASSYALGGATSPLHF.

This chain joins TRBV27 and TRBJ2-7; 16 nucleotides match TRBD2. Germline assignment: CDR1 MNHEY and CDR2 SMNVEV (reference sequence). This CDR3 comprises 17 residues. With 4 bases clipped from V and 0 bases from J, the junction kept 3 bases outside the gene matches. The CDR3 here is CASSWGLAGGLSYEQYF. The CDR3 DNA sequence: TGTGCCAGCAGTTGGGGACTAGCGGGAGGGCTCTCCTACGAGCAGTACTTC.

This clonotype was observed at least ten times. The rearrangement joins TRBV12-3 or TRBV12-4 to TRBJ2-3; 13 positions match TRBD2. The V and J ends lost 2 bases and 4 bases, in that order; junction bases with no gene match: 3. The CDR3 consists of 16 residues. CDR3 DNA: TGTGCCAGCAGTTTAACTAGCGGGGGGGGGCCAGATACGCAGTATTTT. As protein: CASSLTSGGGPDTQYF.

The table lists this clonotype with many counts. The J gene is TRBJ2-3, the V gene TRBV24-1, with no clear D. V dropped 4 bases and J dropped 2 bases, with 0 bases sitting between them. Germline assignment: CDR1 KGHDR and CDR2 SFDVKD. The length of the CDR3 is 11 residues. CDR3 DNA sequence: TGTGCCACCAGTGACACAGATACGCAGTATTTT. As protein: CATSDTDTQYF.

This clonotype was seen at least ten times. This chain joins TRBV10-2 and TRBJ1-1, with unresolved D. The CDR3 extends over 13 amino acids. Per the germline V gene, CDR1 is WSHSY and CDR2 is SAAADI. Trimming cost V 7 bases and J 5 bases, with 14 bases left between them. CDR3 amino acids: CASTSGIGTEAFF. The CDR3 DNA reads TGCGCCAGCACGTCGGGGATCGGGACTGAAGCTTTCTTT.

The chain joins TRBV5-6 to TRBJ2-2, with 8 bases fitting TRBD1. This CDR3 comprises 17 residues. Germline V gene data show CDR1 as SGHDT and CDR2 as YYEEEE. The trim removed 5 bases at V and 6 bases at J, leaving 15 bases unmatched. The CDR3 sequence: CASSFEFARGLSGELFF. The CDR3 nucleotides are TGTGCCAGCAGTTTTGAGTTTGCCAGGGGGCTCTCCGGGGAGCTGTTTTTT.

This clonotype has just a few counts. The V gene is TRBV19, the J gene TRBJ2-1; unclear D gene. Germline V gives CDR1 LNHDA, CDR2 SQIVND (reference sequence). The germline V and J ends were trimmed by 3 bases and 4 bases, with 16 bases remaining between them. This CDR3 has 16 amino acids. The CDR3 is CASSILGGSSYNEQFF. DNA of the CDR3: TGTGCCAGTAGTATCTTGGGTGGTAGTTCGTACAATGAGCAGTTCTTC.

This clonotype was counted only a few times. The chain carries TRBV10-3 and TRBJ1-3, with D perhaps TRBD1 (5 bases). The germline V and J ends were trimmed by 6 bases and 0 bases, with 15 bases remaining between them. Germline V gene sequence: CDR1 ENHRY, CDR2 SYGVKD. This CDR3 spans 16 amino acids. The CDR3 spells CAISSRAGRSGNTIYF. CDR3 sequence (DNA): TGTGCCATCAGCTCCAGGGCAGGGCGCTCTGGAAACACCATATATTTT.

The V gene is TRBV7-9, the J gene TRBJ1-1; no clear D gene. Trimming removed 2 bases at V and 4 bases at J, with 5 bases between. Germline V CDR1 and CDR2: SEHNR, FQNEAQ (reference sequence). The CDR3 loop spans 12 amino acids. Here the CDR3 reads CASSLSSTEAFF. The CDR3 bases are TGTGCCAGCAGCTTATCCTCCACTGAAGCTTTCTTT.

This chain links TRBV12-3 or TRBV12-4 with TRBJ1-4; 9 bases fit TRBD1. V was pared by 3 bases and J by 8 bases, with 7 bases of the junction left unmatched. CDR3 length: 15 amino acids. CDR3 DNA: TGTGCCAGCAGTTTCCGGACAGGGGTATCGGAAAAACTGTTTTTT. Its translation is CASSFRTGVSEKLFF.

This chain links TRBV29-1 with TRBJ2-7; D gene ambiguous. Germline assignment: CDR1 SQVTM and CDR2 ANQGSEA. The V end lost 4 bases, the J end lost 0 bases, and 13 bases lay between the germline ends. The CDR3 length is 14 residues. The CDR3 DNA is TGCAGCGTTGTTTGGCAGGTCAACTCCTACGAGCAGTACTTC. It codes for CSVVWQVNSYEQYF.

J is TRBJ1-2 and V is TRBV7-8, with 8 bases that match TRBD1. CDR1 and CDR2 (germline): SGHVS, FQNEAQ. V was pared by 5 bases and J by 5 bases, with 13 bases of the junction left unmatched. The CDR3 consists of 16 residues. This CDR3 is CASSAASDRELYGYTF. In nucleotides, the CDR3 is TGTGCCAGCAGCGCCGCCTCGGACAGGGAGCTGTATGGCTACACCTTC. The variable domain in full, completed from reference TRBV7-8 and TRBJ1-2, reads GAGVSQSPRYKVAKRGQDVALRCDPISGHVSLFWYQQALGQGPEFLTYFQNEAQLDKSGLPSDRFFAERPEGSVSTLKIQRTQQEDSAVYLCASSAASDRELYGYTFGSGTRLTVV.

This clonotype was detected only a few times. This chain uses TRBV20-1 with TRBJ2-1; the match to TRBD1 covers 8 bases. The CDR3 has 15 residues. The J segment lost 8 bases and the V segment lost 5 bases, leaving 14 bases of the junction unmatched. CDR1 DFQATT and CDR2 SNEGSKA come from the germline V gene (reference sequence). The CDR3 reads CSASNRDRISDEQFF. The DNA of the CDR3 is TGCAGTGCTTCGAACCGGGACAGGATCAGCGATGAGCAGTTCTTC.

This chain links TRBV11-2 with TRBJ2-5, with 8 positions matching TRBD1. The CDR3 covers 15 residues. Germline values: CDR1 SGHAT, CDR2 FQNNGV. Germline trimming cut 4 bases from V and 1 base from J; bases unmatched to any gene: 5. CDR3 nucleotide sequence: TGTGCCAGCAGCTCAGGGGACAGGAGCCAAGAGACCCAGTACTTC. Encoded protein: CASSSGDRSQETQYF.

The V gene is TRBV5-1, the J gene TRBJ2-1; 8 nucleotides line up with TRBD1. Germline V gives CDR1 SGHRS, CDR2 YFSETQ. The CDR3 spans 15 residues. Losses at the gene ends were 5 bases for V and 14 bases for J; bases not matched to a gene: 18. CDR3 DNA sequence: TGCGCCAGCAGATCCGGACAGGGTGGTTTCACTAGGGAGTTCTTC. Translating it yields CASRSGQGGFTREFF.

This clonotype was observed many times. V usage is TRBV5-1 and J usage is TRBJ2-7, with TRBD2 matching 9 bases. CDR3 length equals 16 residues. CDR1 is SGHRS and CDR2 is YFSETQ in the germline V gene. The V and J ends lost 0 bases and 3 bases, in that order; junction bases with no gene match: 7. DNA of the CDR3: TGCGCCAGCAGCTTGGGGAGCGGGAGGTCGTTCTACGAGCAGTACTTC. Amino acids: CASSLGSGRSFYEQYF.

This clonotype was picked up a small number of times. This chain uses TRBV3-1 with TRBJ1-6; D call uncertain. V shed 4 bases and J shed 0 bases, with 13 bases lying between them. The CDR3 is 17 residues long. CDR1 is LGHDT and CDR2 is YNNKEL in the germline V gene (reference sequence). The DNA for the CDR3 is TGTGCCAGCAGCCCAAGTCCGATCCCCTCCTATAATTCACCCCTCCACTTT. The encoded protein is CASSPSPIPSYNSPLHF.

In its sample, this clonotype was seen many times. The chain employs TRBV20-1 and TRBJ2-5, with D perhaps matching TRBD2 (6 bases). The CDR3 spans 15 residues. Trimming removed 4 bases at V and 0 bases at J, with 15 bases between. Germline CDR1 reads DFQATT; CDR2 reads SNEGSKA (reference sequence). The CDR3 loop is CSATIAVPYQETQYF. The CDR3 DNA is TGCAGTGCTACCATAGCGGTCCCGTACCAAGAGACCCAGTACTTC.

The chain combines TRBV20-1 with TRBJ2-2, with 7 nucleotides matching TRBD1. Per the germline V gene, CDR1 is DFQATT and CDR2 is SNEGSKA (reference sequence). The CDR3 consists of 14 residues. The CDR3: CATTGQSNTGELFF. As DNA, the CDR3 is TGCGCTACTACGGGACAGTCGAACACCGGGGAGCTGTTTTTT.

This clonotype showed up many times. The chain joins TRBV27 to TRBJ1-4, with 8 bases lining up with TRBD1. V shed 4 bases and J 6 bases; nucleotides not matched to a gene: 4. The CDR3 totals 14 residues. Germline V gene sequence: CDR1 MNHEY, CDR2 SMNVEV (reference sequence). CDR3 protein: CASSSDRVYEKLFF. The CDR3 DNA reads as TGTGCCAGCAGTTCGGACAGGGTATATGAAAAACTGTTTTTT. Looking up the rest from reference TRBV27 and TRBJ1-4 gives the full variable domain: EAQVTQNPRYLITVTGKKLTVTCSQNMNHEYMSWYRQDPGLGLRQIYYSMNVEVTDKGDVPEGYKVSRKEKRNFPLILESPSPNQTSLYFCASSSDRVYEKLFFGSGTQLSVL.

The rearrangement uses TRBV30 and TRBJ2-7; the D call may be TRBD1 or TRBD2 (5 bases each). This CDR3 is built from 14 residues. Germline V gene data show CDR1 as GTSNPN and CDR2 as SVGIG (reference sequence). V lost 5 bases and J lost 1, with 15 bases in between. DNA for the CDR3: TGTGCCTGGTCGGGCTGGGGACGGTCCTACGAGCAGTACTTC. Translation: CAWSGWGRSYEQYF.